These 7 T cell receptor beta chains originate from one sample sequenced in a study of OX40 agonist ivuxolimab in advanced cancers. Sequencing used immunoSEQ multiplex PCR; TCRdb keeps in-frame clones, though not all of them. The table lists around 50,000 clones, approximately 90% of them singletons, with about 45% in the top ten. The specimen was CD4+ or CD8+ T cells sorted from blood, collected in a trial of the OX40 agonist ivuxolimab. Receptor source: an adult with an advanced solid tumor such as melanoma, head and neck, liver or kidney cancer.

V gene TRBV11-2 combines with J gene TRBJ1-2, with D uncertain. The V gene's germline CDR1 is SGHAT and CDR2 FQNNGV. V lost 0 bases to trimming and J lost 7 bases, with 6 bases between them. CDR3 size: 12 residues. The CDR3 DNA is TGTGCCAGCAGCTTAGATCCGTTTGGCTACACCTTC. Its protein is CASSLDPFGYTF.

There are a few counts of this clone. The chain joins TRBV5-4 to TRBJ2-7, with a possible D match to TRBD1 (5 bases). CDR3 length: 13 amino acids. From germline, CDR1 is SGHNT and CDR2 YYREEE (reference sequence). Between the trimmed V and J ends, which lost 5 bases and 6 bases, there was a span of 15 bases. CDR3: CASRPQGVAEQYF. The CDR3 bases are TGTGCCAGCAGGCCGCAGGGTGTGGCCGAGCAGTACTTC.

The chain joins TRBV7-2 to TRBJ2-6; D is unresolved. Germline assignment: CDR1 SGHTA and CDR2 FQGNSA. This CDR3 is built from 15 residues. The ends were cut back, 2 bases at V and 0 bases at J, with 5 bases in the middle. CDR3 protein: CASSLQASGANVLTF. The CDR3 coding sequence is TGTGCCAGCAGCTTACAGGCCTCTGGGGCCAACGTCCTGACTTTC.

The CDR3 DNA reads TGTGCCAGCAGTTACTCGAGCAGAGAGACTTCACCCCTCCACTTT. This encodes CASSYSSRETSPLHF. The chain recombines TRBV6-6 with TRBJ1-6; no clear D gene. The CDR3 has 15 residues. The V gene lost 0 bases and the J gene lost 9 bases, with 12 bases spanning the gap. The germline V gene encodes CDR1 MNHNY and CDR2 SVGAGI (reference sequence).

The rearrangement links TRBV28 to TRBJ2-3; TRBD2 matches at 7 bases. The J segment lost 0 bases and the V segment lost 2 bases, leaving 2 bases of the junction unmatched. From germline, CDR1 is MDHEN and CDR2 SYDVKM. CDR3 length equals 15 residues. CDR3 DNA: TGTGCCAGCAGTTTAACGGGGGGTAGCACAGATACGCAGTATTTT. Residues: CASSLTGGSTDTQYF.

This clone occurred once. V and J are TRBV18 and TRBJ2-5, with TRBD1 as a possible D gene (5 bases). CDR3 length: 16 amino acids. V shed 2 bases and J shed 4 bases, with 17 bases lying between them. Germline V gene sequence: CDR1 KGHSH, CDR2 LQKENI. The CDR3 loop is CASSPKEGVVGETQYF. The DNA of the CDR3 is TGTGCCAGCTCACCAAAGGAAGGGGTAGTCGGAGAGACCCAGTACTTC.

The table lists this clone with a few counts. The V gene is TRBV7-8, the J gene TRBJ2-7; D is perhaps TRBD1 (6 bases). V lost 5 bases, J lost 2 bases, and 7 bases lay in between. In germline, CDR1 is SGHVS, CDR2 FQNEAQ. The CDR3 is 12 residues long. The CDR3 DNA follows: TGTGCCAGCAGCCGGGACACCTACGAGCAGTACTTC. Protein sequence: CASSRDTYEQYF.